This entry lists 28 T cell receptor beta chains sequenced from one sample in a study of blood T cell repertoires in COVID-19. Assay used: immunoSEQ multiplex PCR; TCRdb lists only in-frame clones, some missing. The sample has approximately 150,000 clones; around four fifths are singletons. The specimen was peripheral blood. The receptors stem from a man between 65 and 85 years old who had recovered from COVID-19.

The chain links TRBV6-5 to TRBJ1-2, with a possible D match to TRBD1 (5 bases). Trimming took 0 bases from V and 5 from J, leaving 13 bases between them. CDR1 is MNHEY and CDR2 is SVGAGI in the germline V gene. This CDR3 region has 15 residues. CDR3 amino acids: CASSYSTDLGYGYTF. CDR3 bases: TGTGCCAGCAGTTACTCGACAGATCTCGGGTATGGCTACACCTTC.

This clone showed up many times. The gene calls are TRBV6-2 or TRBV6-3 and TRBJ1-1, with 9 bases lining up with TRBD1. The CDR3 loop spans 16 amino acids. Germline CDR1 is MNHEY and CDR2 is SVGEGT. J was trimmed by 7 bases and V by 6 bases; bases with no gene match: 15. Here the CDR3 DNA reads TGTGCCAGCAGCACATCCAGGGACAGGGTTTACGGTGAAGCTTTCTTT. Translation gives CASSTSRDRVYGEAFF.

This chain links TRBV5-8 with TRBJ2-5, with D hard to call. Germline-derived CDR1 and CDR2 are SGHTS and YDEGEE. Trimming took 9 bases from V and 5 from J, leaving 14 bases between them. This CDR3 has 12 amino acids. CDR3 sequence: CAISASRETQYF. The CDR3 DNA is TGTGCCATCTCGGCTTCCAGGGAGACCCAGTACTTC.

The CDR3 sequence is CASSYFGTSGTEQFF. CDR3 nucleotide sequence: TGTGCCAGCAGTTATTTCGGGACTAGCGGGACTGAGCAGTTCTTC. The chain joins TRBV6-2 or TRBV6-3 to TRBJ2-1, with 13 nucleotides matching TRBD2. This CDR3 region has 15 residues. Germline loops: CDR1 MNHEY, CDR2 SVGEGT. Trimming cost V 3 bases and J 9 bases; bases outside gene matches: 5.

The V and J genes are TRBV10-1 and TRBJ2-1; possibly TRBD2 for D (5 bases). The germline CDR1 and CDR2 sequences are WNHNN and SYGVQD (reference sequence). V was shortened by 4 bases and J by 9 bases, with 10 bases between the two germline ends. The CDR3 is made up of 12 amino acids. In DNA, the CDR3 is TGCGCCAGCAGTGTTAGCGTCGGTGAGCAGTTCTTC. Its protein product is CASSVSVGEQFF.

This rearrangement joins TRBV5-6 to TRBJ2-6, with D tentatively TRBD2 (5 bases). Deletions cut 4 bases from V and 2 bases from J, with 16 bases between. CDR3 length: 17 amino acids. The germline CDR1 and CDR2 sequences are SGHDT and YYEEEE. CDR3 DNA sequence: TGTGCCAGCAGCCCAATATCGGGGTTCACTGGGGCCAACGTCCTGACTTTC. This sequence encodes CASSPISGFTGANVLTF.

The J gene is TRBJ2-1, the V gene TRBV5-1; TRBD2 might be the D (6 bases). The CDR3 extends over 14 amino acids. Germline V gene data show CDR1 as SGHRS and CDR2 as YFSETQ. Trimming left V 3 bases short and J 3 bases short, with 10 bases between. In DNA, the CDR3 is TGCGCCAGCAGCTCCGGGACTCTCTACAATGAGCAGTTCTTC. As protein: CASSSGTLYNEQFF.

The J gene is TRBJ1-4, the V gene TRBV7-2; D is undetermined. The V end was cut by 4 bases, the J end by 7 bases, with 10 bases between. The CDR3 spans 13 residues. In germline, CDR1 is SGHTA, CDR2 FQGNSA. In nucleotides, the CDR3 is TGTGCCAGCAGCTCATATGGAGGTGAAAAACTGTTTTTT. This sequence encodes CASSSYGGEKLFF.

This clone was detected a few times. V gene TRBV5-6 combines with J gene TRBJ1-2, with D perhaps TRBD1 (6 bases). The CDR3 consists of 15 residues. V lost 1 base, J lost 7 bases, and 17 bases lay in between. Germline-derived CDR1 and CDR2 are SGHDT and YYEEEE. The CDR3 is CASSLWAGESGGYTF. CDR3 bases: TGTGCCAGCAGCTTGTGGGCAGGGGAGTCTGGTGGCTACACCTTC.

The chain combines TRBV5-8 with TRBJ1-2, with TRBD1 matching 7 bases. Trimming cost V 4 bases and J 0 bases; bases outside gene matches: 6. This CDR3 contains 15 residues. Germline loops: CDR1 SGHTS, CDR2 YDEGEE. CDR3 sequence reads: CASSIRTGPNYGYTF. CDR3 bases: TGTGCCAGCAGCATCCGGACAGGCCCTAACTATGGCTACACCTTC.

The V and J genes are TRBV28 and TRBJ1-1; D is unclear. Germline V gene lookup returns CDR1 MDHEN and CDR2 SYDVKM. The V end was cut by 4 bases, the J end by 5 bases, with 17 bases between. This CDR3 is 15 amino acids long. CDR3 in DNA: TGTGCCAGCAGTTCCACCGGATCCCTGAGGACTGAAGCTTTCTTT. This encodes CASSSTGSLRTEAFF.

V and J are TRBV3-1 (or the pseudogene TRBV3-2) and TRBJ1-2; D not resolved. This CDR3 is 13 amino acids long. CDR1 and CDR2 (germline): LGHDT, YNNKEL (reference sequence). The V end lost 4 bases, the J end lost 6 bases, and 12 bases lay between the germline ends. The CDR3 region is CASSPRHADGYTF. In DNA form, the CDR3 reads TGTGCCAGCAGCCCTCGACACGCCGATGGCTACACCTTC.

The chain couples TRBV27 to TRBJ2-1; 9 positions agree with TRBD2. CDR1 and CDR2 (germline): MNHEY, SMNVEV (reference sequence). There are 18 residues in the CDR3. V gave up 7 bases and J gave up 4 bases; unmatched junction bases: 17. The CDR3 coding sequence is TGTGCCAGCAAAGACTCCGGGACTAGCCGCTTCCTATACAATGAGCAGTTCTTC. Protein product: CASKDSGTSRFLYNEQFF.

The chain links TRBV5-6 to TRBJ2-3; D unresolved. Trimming removed 0 bases from V and 6 bases from J, with 2 bases in between. The germline gives CDR1 SGHDT, CDR2 YYEEEE. The CDR3 is made up of 11 amino acids. CDR3 in DNA: TGTGCCAGCAGCTTGGCGGATACGCAGTATTTT. Translation: CASSLADTQYF. Supplemented by reference TRBV5-6 and TRBJ2-3, the full variable domain reads DAGVTQSPTHLIKTRGQQVTLRCSPKSGHDTVSWYQQALGQGPQFIFQYYEEEERQRGNFPDRFSGHQFPNYSSELNVNALLLGDSALYLCASSLADTQYFGPGTRLTVL.

The chain combines TRBV3-1 (or the pseudogene TRBV3-2) with TRBJ2-7; D perhaps matches TRBD1 (5 bases). Per the germline V gene, CDR1 is LGHDT and CDR2 is YNNKEL (reference sequence). The ends were cut back, 0 bases at V and 6 bases at J, with 15 bases in the middle. The CDR3 is made up of 15 amino acids. The CDR3 DNA sequence: TGTGCCAGCAGCCAAGATCGCGCAGGGCTGGCCGAGCAGTACTTC. Protein product: CASSQDRAGLAEQYF.

Of note for this clone: One end of the junction fails to match germline, which may point to a read error. The chain is built from TRBV5-1 and TRBJ2-5; 11 bases line up with TRBD2. The germline V gene has CDR1 SGHRS and CDR2 YFSETQ. This CDR3 contains 14 residues. Here the CDR3 reads CASRLGLAEETQYF. DNA of the CDR3: TGCGCCAGCAGGTTGGGACTAGCGGAAGAGACCCAGTACTTC.

The chain couples TRBV9 to TRBJ1-4; 8 nucleotides align to TRBD1. V shed 7 bases and J 4 bases; nucleotides not matched to a gene: 6. Per the germline V gene, CDR1 is SGDLS and CDR2 is YYNGEE. This CDR3 has 14 residues. Here the CDR3 reads CASADRDVNEKLFF. In DNA form, the CDR3 reads TGTGCCAGCGCGGACAGGGACGTTAATGAAAAACTGTTTTTT.

The CDR3 region is CASSGLGDRVLRSYNEQFF. CDR3 nucleotide sequence: TGTGCCAGCAGCGGGTTAGGCGACAGGGTCCTGAGGTCCTACAATGAGCAGTTCTTC. This chain links TRBV5-5 with TRBJ2-1; 7 nucleotides line up with TRBD1. This CDR3 spans 19 amino acids. Looked up from germline, CDR1 is SGHKS and CDR2 is YYEKEE (reference sequence). V shed 4 bases, J shed 1 base, and the junction held 17 bases outside the gene matches.

The chain links TRBV6-5 to TRBJ2-5; 7 bases map to TRBD1. Germline assignment: CDR1 MNHEY and CDR2 SVGAGI. V lost 6 bases to trimming and J lost 5 bases; unmatched junction nucleotides: 9. CDR3 size: 14 residues. The DNA of the CDR3 is TGTGCCAGCAGACAGGGGTTCGTATCGGAGACCCAGTACTTC. Translating gives CASRQGFVSETQYF.

The chain is built from TRBV5-1 and TRBJ1-1, with 11 bases fitting TRBD1. J lost 1 base, V lost 4 bases, and 9 bases had no gene match. The CDR3 runs to 17 residues. Germline CDR1 reads SGHRS; CDR2 reads YFSETQ. CDR3 DNA sequence: TGCGCCAGCAGCATGGGACAGGGGGGTTTCAGGAACACTGAAGCTTTCTTT. Translated, it gives CASSMGQGGFRNTEAFF.

The chain carries TRBV15 and TRBJ2-5; 11 bases line up with TRBD1. Looked up from germline, CDR1 is LNHNV and CDR2 is YYDKDF (reference sequence). The CDR3 loop spans 14 amino acids. With V trimmed by 3 bases and J by 5 bases, 2 bases remained unmatched. In DNA form, the CDR3 reads TGTGCCACCAGCAGGGACAGGGGGCATGAGACCCAGTACTTC. This encodes CATSRDRGHETQYF.

This clone was detected only a few times. V gene TRBV6-6 combines with J gene TRBJ2-7; 15 nucleotides line up with TRBD2. The V gene's germline CDR1 is MNHNY and CDR2 SVGAGI (reference sequence). V was clipped by 5 bases and J by 4 bases; unmatched bases: 6. The CDR3 has 16 amino acids. For the CDR3, the DNA is TGTGCCAGCAGTCGAACCGGGACTAGCGGGAGGTACGAGCAGTACTTC. Translating it yields CASSRTGTSGRYEQYF.

V and J are TRBV5-4 and TRBJ2-7; D possibly corresponds to TRBD1 (6 bases). The CDR3 sequence is 14 residues long. Trimming took off 4 bases at V and 5 bases at J, with 16 bases between the two ends. From germline, CDR1 is SGHNT and CDR2 YYREEE (reference sequence). The CDR3 coding sequence is TGTGCCAGCAGCACGCGGACAGTACTGGACGAGCAGTACTTC. Translating gives CASSTRTVLDEQYF.

The V and J genes are TRBV3-1 (or the pseudogene TRBV3-2) and TRBJ2-1, with TRBD2 matching over 11 bases. Germline V gene lookup returns CDR1 LGHDT and CDR2 YNNKEL (reference sequence). The V gene end was trimmed by 3 bases and the J gene end by 10 bases; junction bases not matched to a gene: 5. The CDR3 has 14 residues. This chain's CDR3 is CASSHLAGGWEQFF. The CDR3 DNA reads as TGTGCCAGCAGCCACCTAGCGGGAGGATGGGAGCAGTTCTTC.

The chain combines TRBV5-1 with TRBJ2-7, with 7 positions matching TRBD1. The germline CDR1 and CDR2 sequences are SGHRS and YFSETQ. Unmatched junction bases numbered 9, after V lost 4 bases and J lost 2 bases. The CDR3 totals 15 residues. CDR3 in DNA: TGCGCCAGCAGCCCAAGACAGGGTGAAGCCTACGAGCAGTACTTC. Protein: CASSPRQGEAYEQYF.

J is TRBJ2-7 and V is TRBV7-6, with D perhaps TRBD2 (6 bases). Per germline, CDR1 SGHVS and CDR2 FNYEAQ. V shed 1 base and J shed 3 bases, with 16 bases lying between them. The CDR3 length is 16 residues. The CDR3 sequence is CASSLGVGGASYEQYF. The DNA of the CDR3 is TGTGCCAGCAGCTTAGGTGTAGGCGGGGCCAGCTACGAGCAGTACTTC.

This clone was seen at least ten times. V gene TRBV11-2 combines with J gene TRBJ2-5; 8 bases match TRBD2. The germline gives CDR1 SGHAT, CDR2 FQNNGV. J was trimmed by 3 bases and V by 5 bases; bases with no gene match: 8. The CDR3 totals 15 residues. The CDR3 loop is CASSRLGREEETQYF. The CDR3 DNA follows: TGTGCCAGCAGCCGTCTGGGGCGGGAGGAAGAGACCCAGTACTTC. Supplemented by reference TRBV11-2 and TRBJ2-5, the full variable domain reads EAGVAQSPRYKIIEKRQSVAFWCNPISGHATLYWYQQILGQGPKLLIQFQNNGVVDDSQLPKDRFSAERLKGVDSTLKIQPAKLEDSAVYLCASSRLGREEETQYFGPGTRLLVL.

V usage is TRBV2 and J usage is TRBJ2-7; D remains ambiguous. The germline V gene encodes CDR1 SNHLY and CDR2 FYNNEI. This CDR3 comprises 14 residues. V lost 3 bases and J lost 0, with 9 bases in between. The CDR3 spells CASSENLASYEQYF. The CDR3 nucleotides read TGTGCCAGCAGTGAGAATTTGGCCTCCTACGAGCAGTACTTC.